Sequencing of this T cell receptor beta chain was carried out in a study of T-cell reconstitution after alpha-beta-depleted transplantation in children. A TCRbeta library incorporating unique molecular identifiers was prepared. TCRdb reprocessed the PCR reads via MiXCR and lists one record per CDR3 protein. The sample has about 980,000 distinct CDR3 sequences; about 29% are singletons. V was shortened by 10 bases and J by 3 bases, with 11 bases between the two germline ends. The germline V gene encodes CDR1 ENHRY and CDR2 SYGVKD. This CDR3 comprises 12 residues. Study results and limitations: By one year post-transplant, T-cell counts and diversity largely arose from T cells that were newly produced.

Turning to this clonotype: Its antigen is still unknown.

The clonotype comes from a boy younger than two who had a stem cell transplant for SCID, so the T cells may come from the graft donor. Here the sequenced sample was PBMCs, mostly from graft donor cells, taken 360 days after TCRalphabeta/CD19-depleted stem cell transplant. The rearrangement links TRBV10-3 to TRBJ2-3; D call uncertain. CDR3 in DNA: TGTGCCACCCACCAAGAGACAGATACGCAGTATTTT. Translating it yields CATHQETDTQYF.